The rows below give T cell receptor beta chains drawn from one sample of a study of neoadjuvant anti-PD-1 for oral cavity cancer. Using immunoSEQ multiplex PCR, the repertoire was profiled, and TCRdb retains in-frame clones only, with some absent. Of about 68,000 clones in the sample, 80% to 90% were seen once. The specimen was PBMCs, collected after nivolumab (anti-PD-1) treatment. The receptors originated from a person between 40 and 85 years old with oral cavity squamous cell carcinoma. Both conserved end residues are trimmed from each CDR3. Some rows have no size entry. The others give once, few or many, or a class for an expanded clone.

J	V	size	CDR3
TRBJ2-5	TRBV2	-	ASSEKWGSGRPWETQY
TRBJ2-1	TRBV9	-	ASSVGDSFYNEQF
TRBJ2-2	TRBV28	-	ASSFHGANTGELF
TRBJ2-7	TRBV6-1	once	ASSDGVQVGEQY
TRBJ2-7	TRBV6-1	-	ASSLRDRVNEQY
TRBJ2-2	TRBV5-1	few	ASSSSASGGIGELF
TRBJ1-1	TRBV19	few	ASSMGSMNTEAF
TRBJ2-7	TRBV28	-	ASSGLGQASGEQY
TRBJ1-3	TRBV11-2	-	ASSFGTGGASGNTIY
TRBJ1-5	TRBV27	-	ASSFSGVGVQPQH
TRBJ2-5	TRBV20-1	once	SASGRETQY
TRBJ1-4	TRBV19	-	ASQSAGGYEKLF
TRBJ2-3	TRBV19	-	ARIGTTLTTDTQY
TRBJ2-7	TRBV7-2	-	ASSLEGSFRREQY
TRBJ1-1	TRBV5-1	-	ASSLTGFTDLNTEAF
TRBJ1-5	TRBV30	-	AWSISQGNNQPQH
TRBJ1-1	TRBV6-5	once	ASERDTEAF
TRBJ2-1	TRBV6-5	-	ASSYSNLNEQF
TRBJ2-3	TRBV11-1	-	ASSLRLAATDTQY
TRBJ2-1	TRBV5-1	once	ASSPRLSQGGEYNEQF
TRBJ2-2	TRBV10-2	-	ASTRVAGEVVAGELF
TRBJ1-2	TRBV28	once	ASSLTVYGYT
TRBJ2-7	TRBV7-9	once	ASERTGGAEQY
TRBJ1-1	TRBV5-6	-	ASSPGLMNTEAF
TRBJ2-1	TRBV2	-	ASSVSGYEQF
TRBJ2-7	TRBV6-1	-	ASSDPLGTSGRKVSEQY
TRBJ2-3	TRBV29-1	-	SVVKDSSTDTQY
TRBJ1-2	TRBV5-1	few	ASSIGTNYGYT
TRBJ2-5	TRBV27	-	ASSSTPPTSGALGTQY
TRBJ2-7	TRBV7-3	-	ASSLGQGGEQY
TRBJ2-1	TRBV2	-	ASRGDLRNNEQF
TRBJ2-1	TRBV2	-	ASSQGQGAWGEQF
TRBJ2-3	TRBV2	-	ASDSTGTGKDTQY
TRBJ2-5	TRBV10-3	-	AISDLGGTGPQETQY
TRBJ2-6	TRBV5-1	-	ASSFTGTGESGANVLT
TRBJ2-5	TRBV10-3	-	AISTGTSGQETQY
TRBJ2-4	TRBV2	once	ASSVGPGIQY
TRBJ1-2	TRBV29-1	-	SVEGTYYGYT
TRBJ2-5	TRBV9	-	ASSVETGLETQY
TRBJ1-5	TRBV5-5	-	ASSLTEGSNQPQH
TRBJ1-3	TRBV14	-	ASSLSGGLGAGNTIY
TRBJ2-7	TRBV2	-	ASKWQGAGEQY
TRBJ1-2	TRBV28	few	ASSLDRRYGYT
TRBJ2-2	TRBV29-1	-	SVESAGGGVGGELF
TRBJ2-7	TRBV4-1	-	ASSQDLGSVGIEQY
TRBJ2-2	TRBV5-1	-	ASSLQVGVNTGELF
TRBJ2-2	TRBV2	-	ASSMGRGPGELF
TRBJ1-2	TRBV12-1	-	ASSSYRANYGYT
TRBJ2-1	TRBV7-2	-	ASSLAAPTSGSGSSYNEQF
TRBJ2-7	TRBV30	-	AWRRTGDGYEQY
TRBJ2-2	TRBV5-5	-	ASSPRGSSNTGELF
TRBJ1-4	TRBV10-2	-	ASSEYLAINEKLF
TRBJ1-4	TRBV19	-	ASRNTGGYEKLF
TRBJ1-3	TRBV18	-	ASSPPLGGAGSGNTIY
TRBJ2-7	TRBV30	-	AWSETGLYEQY
TRBJ2-2	TRBV11-3	-	ASSFRTGELF
TRBJ2-1	TRBV9	-	ASSVGGLAAYNEQF
TRBJ1-2	TRBV5-4	-	ASSLGEGAPWDGYT
TRBJ1-2	TRBV28	-	ASSSRRGGYT